These 24 T cell receptor beta chains were sequenced from one sample in a study of T cells after yellow fever vaccination. MiXCR was run by TCRdb on the 5' RACE reads, yielding one entry per CDR3 protein. The data hold about 320,000 distinct CDR3 sequences, with around 12% observed a single time. The sample was CD4+ T cells sorted from PBMCs, taken 15 days after the yellow fever booster vaccination. All receptors derive from a man younger than 35 who received the YFV17D yellow fever vaccine.

This clonotype has a handful of counts. The chain is built from TRBV9 and TRBJ2-7; TRBD1 aligns across 11 bases. This CDR3 spans 15 amino acids. Germline lookup yields CDR1 SGDLS and CDR2 YYNGEE. V shed 4 bases, J shed 5 bases, and the junction held 8 bases outside the gene matches. The CDR3 DNA reads TGTGCCAGCAGCTCGGGACAGGGGGTCAAGAACGAGCAGTACTTC. Translation gives CASSSGQGVKNEQYF.

This clonotype has only a few counts. This chain joins TRBV6-2 or TRBV6-3 and TRBJ2-7; a weak D match, TRBD1 (7 bases). The CDR3 is 13 amino acids. V was trimmed by 6 bases and J by 6 bases, leaving 15 bases between them. Germline CDR1 MNHEY, CDR2 SVGEGT. CDR3 residues: CASREPGGSEQYV. Written as DNA, the CDR3 is TGTGCCAGCAGGGAACCAGGGGGGTCCGAGCAGTACGTC.

This clonotype was detected a few times. The J gene is TRBJ1-3, the V gene TRBV6-1, with D uncertain. The CDR3 totals 14 residues. The germline gives CDR1 MNHNS, CDR2 SASEGT. Trimming shortened V by 8 bases and J by 0 bases, and 11 bases separated the two germline ends. CDR3 region: CASGWSLSGNTIYF. CDR3 sequence (DNA): TGTGCCAGCGGCTGGAGCCTCTCTGGAAACACCATATATTTT.

In its sample, this clonotype was seen many times. The rearrangement joins TRBV10-1 to TRBJ2-1; D uncertain. The germline gives CDR1 WNHNN, CDR2 SYGVQD (reference sequence). CDR3 length equals 17 residues. Trimming left V 0 bases short and J 0 bases short, with 12 bases between. The CDR3: CASSESRQETSYNEQFF. The DNA of the CDR3 is TGCGCCAGCAGTGAGTCTAGGCAGGAGACCTCCTACAATGAGCAGTTCTTC.

This clonotype was counted a few times. The chain is built from TRBV28 and TRBJ2-3; 7 nucleotides align to TRBD2. Germline-derived CDR1 and CDR2 are MDHEN and SYDVKM. The CDR3 totals 18 residues. V shed 5 bases, J shed 2 bases, and the junction held 16 bases outside the gene matches. The CDR3 nucleotides read TGTGCCAGCAGTCCCTGGGGAGTGGGAGCGGGGACCACAGATACGCAGTATTTT. It specifies CASSPWGVGAGTTDTQYF.

This chain joins TRBV9 and TRBJ2-3; D call uncertain. The CDR3 contains 14 residues. The V end was cut by 0 bases, the J end by 2 bases, with 7 bases between. Looked up from germline, CDR1 is SGDLS and CDR2 is YYNGEE. CDR3 amino acids: CASSVATATDTQYF. The CDR3 bases are TGTGCCAGCAGCGTAGCTACAGCCACAGATACGCAGTATTTT.

The rearrangement uses TRBV28 and TRBJ2-5; tentatively, D is TRBD2 (6 bases). The CDR3 totals 15 residues. The V gene's germline CDR1 is MDHEN and CDR2 SYDVKM. Trimming stripped 1 base from V and 2 bases from J, with 11 bases between. CDR3 region: CASSLLSEGQETQYF. Written as DNA, the CDR3 is TGTGCCAGCAGTTTATTGTCGGAGGGACAAGAGACCCAGTACTTC.

This clonotype was recorded at least ten times. The V and J genes are TRBV4-3 and TRBJ2-6; 7 nucleotides match TRBD2. CDR1 LGHNA and CDR2 YSLEER come from the germline V gene. V lost 4 bases and J lost 2; bases outside the gene matches: 2. CDR3 length equals 15 residues. CDR3 protein: CASSLAGAGANVLTF. CDR3 nucleotides: TGCGCCAGCAGCCTCGCGGGGGCTGGGGCCAACGTCCTGACTTTC.

The gene calls are TRBV21-1 and TRBJ2-2; the table names TRBD2, a call not compared with the DNA. TRBV21-1 is described as a pseudogene. The CDR3 loop spans 16 amino acids. CDR3 loop: CASTGWTSGLTGELFF. Here the CDR3 DNA reads TGTGCCAGCACCGGTTGGACTAGCGGGCTCACCGGGGAGCTGTTTTTT.

This clonotype was recorded at least ten times. The chain joins TRBV4-2 to TRBJ2-7, with D perhaps TRBD1 or TRBD2 (5 bases each). CDR1 LGHNA and CDR2 YNFKEQ come from the germline V gene. Trimming removed 1 base from V and 5 bases from J, with 15 bases in between. The CDR3 sequence is 15 residues long. The CDR3 region is CASSQGVGVGDEQYF. In DNA, the CDR3 is TGTGCCAGCAGCCAAGGAGTCGGGGTAGGGGACGAGCAGTACTTC.

The sample holds many counts of this clonotype. The rearrangement uses TRBV6-6 and TRBJ2-7; D uncertain. This CDR3 contains 14 residues. Trimming removed 2 bases from V and 2 bases from J, with 10 bases in between. Germline CDR1 MNHNY, CDR2 SVGAGI (reference sequence). The CDR3 region has the DNA TGTGCCAGCAGTTACGGGCCCCCTACCTACGAGCAGTACTTC. It codes for CASSYGPPTYEQYF.

The rearrangement joins TRBV5-5 to TRBJ2-1, with D possibly matching TRBD1 (6 bases). The V gene's germline CDR1 is SGHKS and CDR2 YYEKEE (reference sequence). The V and J ends lost 1 base and 3 bases respectively, with 11 bases between them. CDR3 length equals 15 residues. The CDR3 spells CASSLTGSYYNEQFF. The CDR3 region has the DNA TGTGCCAGCAGCTTGACAGGGTCTTACTACAATGAGCAGTTCTTC.

This clonotype was seen a handful of times. This chain uses TRBV6-1 with TRBJ2-3; perhaps TRBD1 as D (5 bases). The CDR3 length is 14 residues. The ends were cut back, 1 base at V and 2 bases at J, with 7 bases in the middle. From germline, CDR1 is MNHNS and CDR2 SASEGT. CDR3 nucleotides: TGTGCCAGCAGTGAAGGGACACACACAGATACGCAGTATTTT. This codes for CASSEGTHTDTQYF.

V usage is TRBV20-1 and J usage is TRBJ1-1; possibly TRBD1 for D (6 bases). CDR3 length: 14 residues. CDR1 and CDR2 from the germline V gene are DFQATT and SNEGSKA (reference sequence). V lost 3 bases and J lost 0, with 11 bases in between. The CDR3 nucleotides read TGCAGTGCTAGGACAGGACGTCTGAACACTGAAGCTTTCTTT. It is translated as CSARTGRLNTEAFF.

This clonotype was recorded a few times. The chain joins TRBV6-1 to TRBJ1-1; possible D gene TRBD1, 5 bases. In germline, CDR1 is MNHNS, CDR2 SASEGT. This CDR3 contains 13 residues. Trimming removed 11 bases from V and 4 bases from J, with 17 bases in between. The CDR3 sequence is CASPGGVGTEAFF. As DNA, the CDR3 is TGTGCCTCCCCGGGGGGGGTTGGCACTGAAGCTTTCTTT.

The chain employs TRBV7-2 and TRBJ2-5; 8 bases agree with TRBD2. CDR3 size: 14 residues. Germline lookup yields CDR1 SGHTA and CDR2 FQGNSA. Trimming removed 4 bases from V and 2 bases from J; junction bases left unmatched: 3. The CDR3 region has the DNA TGTGCCAGCAGCTCTATAGCGGGACAAGAGACCCAGTACTTC. Translation gives CASSSIAGQETQYF.

V gene TRBV5-1 combines with J gene TRBJ1-2; 11 bases align to TRBD1. V lost 7 bases, J lost 0 bases, and 2 bases stayed unmatched. This CDR3 is built from 14 residues. Germline loops: CDR1 SGHRS, CDR2 YFSETQ. The DNA of the CDR3 is TGCGCCAGCGGGACAGGGGGAGCTAACTATGGCTACACCTTC. Translating gives CASGTGGANYGYTF.

Many counts were recorded for this clonotype. This sequence joins TRBV5-1 and TRBJ2-7; TRBD1 is a possible D gene (5 bases). The germline V gene has CDR1 SGHRS and CDR2 YFSETQ. The CDR3 consists of 16 residues. Deletions cut 7 bases from V and 1 base from J, with 21 bases between. The CDR3 nucleotides read TGCGCCAGCCAGCCCTTTTCAGGGTCGCCTTCCTACGAGCAGTACTTC. As protein: CASQPFSGSPSYEQYF.

The table lists this clonotype with a few counts. V is TRBV20-1 and J is TRBJ2-3, with 8 bases identical to TRBD1. Germline V gene data show CDR1 as DFQATT and CDR2 as SNEGSKA (reference sequence). This CDR3 contains 13 residues. J lost 4 bases, V lost 6 bases, and 6 bases had no gene match. This CDR3 reads CSAETGVSDTQYF. The CDR3 DNA reads TGCAGTGCGGAGACAGGGGTTTCAGATACGCAGTATTTT.

This clonotype occurred a few times. The J gene is TRBJ2-7, the V gene TRBV2; D remains ambiguous. V shed 7 bases and J shed 0 bases, with 10 bases lying between them. From germline, CDR1 is SNHLY and CDR2 FYNNEI. The CDR3 sequence is 13 residues long. CDR3 in amino acids: CASTYTISYEQYV. The CDR3 DNA follows: TGTGCCAGCACCTACACTATCTCCTACGAGCAGTACGTC.

The rearrangement uses TRBV12-3 or TRBV12-4 and TRBJ1-5; D uncertain. V was pared by 3 bases and J by 10 bases, with 25 bases between. CDR3 size: 17 residues. CDR3 nucleotide sequence: TGTGCCAGCAGTTTTATTCGGCGTACGATACTAGCAGGACCCCAGCATTTT. Its protein is CASSFIRRTILAGPQHF.

The gene calls are TRBV5-1 and TRBJ1-1, with 11 bases that match TRBD1. CDR3 size: 17 residues. With V trimmed by 0 bases and J by 4 bases, 8 bases remained unmatched. CDR1 SGHRS and CDR2 YFSETQ come from the germline V gene. The CDR3 region has the DNA TGCGCCAGCAGCTTGGAGGGACAGGGGGTAGGGATCACTGAAGCTTTCTTT. Translation gives CASSLEGQGVGITEAFF.

This clonotype was observed at least ten times. The gene calls are TRBV7-2 and TRBJ2-3; 10 bases are shared with TRBD1. Per the germline V gene, CDR1 is SGHTA and CDR2 is FQGNSA. The CDR3 length is 16 residues. Trimming removed 5 bases from V and 2 bases from J; junction bases left unmatched: 7. The CDR3 loop reads CASSPYGTGVTDTQYF. CDR3 sequence (DNA): TGTGCCAGCAGCCCCTACGGGACAGGGGTCACAGATACGCAGTATTTT.

The sample holds a few counts of this clonotype. The chain carries TRBV11-2 and TRBJ1-1; the D gene is possibly TRBD1 (5 bases). This CDR3 has 12 residues. With 5 bases removed from V and 10 bases from J, the gap between germline ends came to 14 bases. The germline gives CDR1 SGHAT, CDR2 FQNNGV. The CDR3 nucleotides read TGTGCCAGCAGCCAGAGCGCGGGGGGAGCTTTCTTT. Amino acid sequence: CASSQSAGGAFF. The full variable domain, completed using reference TRBV11-2 and TRBJ1-1, is EAGVAQSPRYKIIEKRQSVAFWCNPISGHATLYWYQQILGQGPKLLIQFQNNGVVDDSQLPKDRFSAERLKGVDSTLKIQPAKLEDSAVYLCASSQSAGGAFFGQGTRLTVV.